The source of this T cell receptor beta chain is a study of CD8 T cells in Susac syndrome. Study-level findings and limits: Only a relatively small number of individuals were included in the TCR sequencing and HLA analysis.

The CDR3 has 18 amino acids. Germline CDR1 is LGHNA and CDR2 is YSLEER. With 3 bases clipped from V and 2 bases from J, the junction kept 13 bases outside the gene matches. TEMRA cells were enriched by FACS, while CD8+ and CD4+ T cells were obtained through a negative isolation that was performed magnetically. Random hexamers were used to reverse transcribe an amount of roughly 0.45 to 1 ug RNA. By means of immunoSEQ multiplex PCR, TCR beta CDR3 spanning 54 Vbeta and 13 Jbeta underwent amplification. TCRdb re-derived calls from the immunoSEQ multiplex PCR reads in MiXCR, one entry per CDR3 protein. Among 200,000 to 250,000 distinct CDR3 sequences listed, approximately 90% were seen once. This clonotype showed up just once. Its antigen remains unidentified.

The TCR originated in a human donor with multiple sclerosis. The rearrangement joins TRBV4-3 to TRBJ2-3, with 8 positions matching TRBD2. The sample was CD8+ T cells from PBMCs. The CDR3 DNA reads as TGCGCCAGCAGCCAGGACCTTTTCGGGGGGGGATCCACAGATACGCAGTATTTT. The encoded protein is CASSQDLFGGGSTDTQYF.